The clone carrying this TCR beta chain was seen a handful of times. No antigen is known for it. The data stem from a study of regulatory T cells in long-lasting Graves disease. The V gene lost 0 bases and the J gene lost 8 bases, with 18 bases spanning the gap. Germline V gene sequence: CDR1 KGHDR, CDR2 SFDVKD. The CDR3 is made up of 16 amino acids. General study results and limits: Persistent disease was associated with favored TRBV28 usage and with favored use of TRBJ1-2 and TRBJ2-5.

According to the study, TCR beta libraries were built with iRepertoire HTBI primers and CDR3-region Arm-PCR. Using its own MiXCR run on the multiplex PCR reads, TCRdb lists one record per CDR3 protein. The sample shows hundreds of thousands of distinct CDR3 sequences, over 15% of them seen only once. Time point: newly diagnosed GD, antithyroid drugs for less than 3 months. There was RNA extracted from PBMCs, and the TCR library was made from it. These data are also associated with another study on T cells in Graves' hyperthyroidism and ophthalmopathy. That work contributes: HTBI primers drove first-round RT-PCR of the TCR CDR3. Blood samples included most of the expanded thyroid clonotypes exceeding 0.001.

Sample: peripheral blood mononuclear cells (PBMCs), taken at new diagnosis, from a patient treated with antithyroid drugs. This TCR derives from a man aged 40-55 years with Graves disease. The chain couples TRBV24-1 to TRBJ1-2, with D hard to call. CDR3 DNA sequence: TGTGCCACCAGTGATTTGCGGGTGGGTTCTACGGAGGGCTACACCTTC. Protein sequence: CATSDLRVGSTEGYTF.